Below, 20 T cell receptor beta chains from the same sample are listed, as sequenced in a study of response to subunit inactivated influenza vaccine. TCRdb reprocessed the RT-PCR reads with MiXCR, giving one entry per CDR3 protein. Among 860,000 or so distinct CDR3 sequences listed, around 20% were seen once. This specimen consisted of PBMCs from blood, obtained more than 4 days after vaccination. These receptors were collected from a man in his forties or fifties who received an inactivated influenza vaccine.

In its sample, this clonotype was seen many times. V gene TRBV4-1 combines with J gene TRBJ1-2; 7 nucleotides align to TRBD1. The CDR3 consists of 15 residues. Germline values: CDR1 MGHRA, CDR2 YSYEKL. The trim removed 0 bases at V and 5 bases at J, leaving 6 bases unmatched. The CDR3, as DNA: TGCGCCAGCAGCCAAGATAGAGGGGGCGCTTATGGCTACACCTTC. It yields the protein CASSQDRGGAYGYTF.

To note about this clonotype: Since no conserved phenylalanine or tryptophan closes the CDR3, a read error is the likely cause. The CDR3 here is CASSRLDTDTQYS. The DNA of the CDR3 is TGTGCCAGCAGTCGATTAGACACAGATACGCAGTATTCT. The genes are TRBV7-9 and TRBJ2-3; no definite D call. The ends were cut back, 6 bases at V and 2 bases at J, with 9 bases in the middle. Germline V gene lookup returns CDR1 SEHNR and CDR2 FQNEAQ (reference sequence). The CDR3 is made up of 13 amino acids.

Concerning this clonotype itself: At one boundary the junction diverges from the germline segment, which might be a read error. The rearrangement uses TRBV11-2 and TRBJ2-2; the match to TRBD2 covers 11 bases. The germline gives CDR1 SGHAT, CDR2 FQNNGV. The CDR3 totals 16 residues. The CDR3 DNA sequence: TGTGCCAGAAGCTCATTTAGCGGGAGGGCCCTCGGGGAGCTGTTTTTT. Protein product: CARSSFSGRALGELFF.

This clonotype was recorded a few times. The rearrangement uses TRBV20-1 and TRBJ2-7; possible D gene TRBD2, 5 bases. The CDR3 is 14 residues long. The germline CDR1 and CDR2 sequences are DFQATT and SNEGSKA (reference sequence). V lost 0 bases and J 3 bases, leaving 12 bases between the germline ends. The CDR3 region has the DNA TGCAGTGCTAGAGATCGTAACGGGAACTACGAGCAGTACTTC. Translating it yields CSARDRNGNYEQYF.

The genes are TRBV19 and TRBJ2-1; D is perhaps TRBD1 (5 bases). The length of the CDR3 is 15 residues. Trimming pared 10 bases from V and 4 bases from J, leaving 20 bases between. CDR1 LNHDA and CDR2 SQIVND come from the germline V gene (reference sequence). This CDR3 is CATQLGPGLYNEQFF. The DNA for the CDR3 is TGTGCCACTCAATTAGGGCCAGGGTTATACAATGAGCAGTTCTTC.

This chain uses TRBV7-9 with TRBJ2-7; 9 bases agree with TRBD1. The CDR3 has 13 residues. V lost 8 bases to trimming and J lost 6 bases; unmatched junction nucleotides: 8. CDR1 and CDR2 from the germline V gene are SEHNR and FQNEAQ (reference sequence). Written as DNA, the CDR3 is TGTGCCAGCCGGGGGCACAGGGGGCTCGAGCAGTACTTC. Encoded protein: CASRGHRGLEQYF.

V is TRBV28 and J is TRBJ1-2, with TRBD1 as a possible D gene (6 bases). Trimming shortened V by 4 bases and J by 4 bases, and 16 bases separated the two germline ends. CDR3 size: 15 residues. Per the germline V gene, CDR1 is MDHEN and CDR2 is SYDVKM. CDR3 sequence reads: CASSSRLGHSYGYTF. The CDR3 nucleotides read TGTGCCAGCAGTTCTCGGTTGGGACATAGCTATGGCTACACCTTC.

In this sample, this clonotype turned up a few times. The chain recombines TRBV28 with TRBJ1-1; D gene ambiguous. The CDR3 extends over 14 amino acids. Germline V gene data show CDR1 as MDHEN and CDR2 as SYDVKM. Trimming left V 2 bases short and J 6 bases short, with 13 bases between. This chain's CDR3 is CASSLVAGGAEAFF. The CDR3 coding sequence is TGTGCCAGCAGTTTAGTTGCGGGAGGCGCTGAAGCTTTCTTT.

A few counts support this clonotype. V usage is TRBV5-1 and J usage is TRBJ2-7, with 7 bases lining up with TRBD2. After removal of 2 bases from V and 0 bases from J, the junction contained 5 bases not matched to a gene. This CDR3 is 15 amino acids long. Germline V CDR1 and CDR2: SGHRS, YFSETQ. CDR3 in DNA: TGCGCCAGCAGCTTTGGGGCTAGCGGCTCCTACGAGCAGTACTTC. Translated, it gives CASSFGASGSYEQYF.

The chain is built from TRBV2 and TRBJ2-7; TRBD1 aligns across 8 bases. The CDR3 loop spans 13 amino acids. With 8 bases clipped from V and 6 bases from J, the junction kept 9 bases outside the gene matches. Per the germline V gene, CDR1 is SNHLY and CDR2 is FYNNEI. Here the CDR3 reads CASLFRTGSEQYF. Written as DNA, the CDR3 is TGTGCCAGCCTCTTTAGGACAGGGAGCGAGCAGTACTTC.

This chain links TRBV5-5 with TRBJ2-7, with a tentative D call TRBD1 (6 bases). V shed 6 bases and J shed 0 bases, with 16 bases lying between them. Germline lookup yields CDR1 SGHKS and CDR2 YYEKEE (reference sequence). The CDR3 contains 15 residues. In DNA, the CDR3 is TGTGCCAGCACAACCGGGACAACCCTCTCCTACGAGCAGTACTTC. This codes for CASTTGTTLSYEQYF.

The gene calls are TRBV28 and TRBJ2-7; TRBD2 is a possible D gene (6 bases). The CDR3 consists of 16 residues. V lost 5 bases to trimming and J lost 5 bases, with 22 bases between them. Per the germline V gene, CDR1 is MDHEN and CDR2 is SYDVKM. CDR3 DNA: TGTGCCAGCAGTGAAACCGGGACGGGGGTCCCTCACGAGCAGTACTTC. The encoded protein is CASSETGTGVPHEQYF.

This chain uses TRBV28 with TRBJ2-3; 7 bases are a match to TRBD1. The V gene end was trimmed by 7 bases and the J gene end by 2 bases; junction bases not matched to a gene: 12. The CDR3 covers 16 residues. The germline CDR1 and CDR2 sequences are MDHEN and SYDVKM. CDR3 bases: TGTGCCAGCACGAAGGGAACTGGACAGGACACAGATACGCAGTATTTT. Protein product: CASTKGTGQDTDTQYF.

This clonotype was counted a few times. The CDR3 region has the DNA TGCGCCAGCAGCTCTGACAGGGGGCGAGGCGAGCAGTACTTC. This translates into CASSSDRGRGEQYF. The V and J genes are TRBV5-1 and TRBJ2-7; 10 positions agree with TRBD1. CDR3 length equals 14 residues. Germline trimming cut 3 bases from V and 6 bases from J; bases unmatched to any gene: 6. CDR1 and CDR2 from the germline V gene are SGHRS and YFSETQ.

The sample holds many counts of this clonotype. The chain is built from TRBV20-1 and TRBJ2-7; TRBD1 matches at 9 bases. The V gene end was trimmed by 3 bases and the J gene end by 0 bases; junction bases not matched to a gene: 6. Germline CDR1 is DFQATT and CDR2 is SNEGSKA (reference sequence). CDR3 length: 15 amino acids. The CDR3 nucleotides are TGCAGTGCTAGGGGACAGGGATCCAGCTCCTACGAGCAGTACTTC. Its protein product is CSARGQGSSSYEQYF.

This clonotype was detected only a few times. CDR3 bases: TGTGCCAGCAGTTCGACTAGCGGTAAATCCTACGAGCAGTACTTC. Translation gives CASSSTSGKSYEQYF. V gene TRBV12-3 or TRBV12-4 combines with J gene TRBJ2-7; TRBD2 matches at 9 bases. Germline trimming cut 4 bases from V and 1 base from J; bases unmatched to any gene: 5. The CDR3 length is 15 residues.

The sample holds many counts of this clonotype. The V gene is TRBV12-3 or TRBV12-4, the J gene TRBJ2-5; 8 positions match TRBD1. The V gene end was trimmed by 6 bases and the J gene end by 3 bases; junction bases not matched to a gene: 3. CDR3 length: 13 residues. The CDR3 spells CASSWTGKETQYF. The CDR3 coding sequence is TGTGCCAGCAGCTGGACAGGGAAAGAGACCCAGTACTTC.

This clonotype was observed a few times. V is TRBV20-1 and J is TRBJ2-2; D is perhaps TRBD1 or TRBD2 (6 bases each). Germline CDR1 and CDR2: DFQATT and SNEGSKA (reference sequence). The CDR3 is 13 residues long. The V end was cut by 1 base, the J end by 7 bases, with 10 bases between. CDR3 region: CSARAGGDGELFF. The CDR3 DNA follows: TGCAGTGCTAGAGCCGGGGGCGACGGGGAGCTGTTTTTT.

This clonotype has more than one count but fewer than ten. This rearrangement joins TRBV29-1 to TRBJ1-4, with D possibly TRBD1 on 5 matching bases. The CDR3 runs to 15 residues. The germline gives CDR1 SQVTM, CDR2 ANQGSEA. V lost 7 bases to trimming and J lost 8 bases, with 23 bases between them. In DNA form, the CDR3 reads TGCAGCGCTAGTGGGGGAGTCAACCCGACGGAAAAACTGTTTTTT. It yields the protein CSASGGVNPTEKLFF.

This clonotype was counted only a few times. This chain joins TRBV7-9 and TRBJ2-5; D assignment may be TRBD1 or TRBD2 (5 bases each). Germline assignment: CDR1 SEHNR and CDR2 FQNEAQ (reference sequence). The germline V and J ends were trimmed by 3 bases and 4 bases, with 15 bases remaining between them. The CDR3 sequence is 15 residues long. CDR3 nucleotide sequence: TGTGCCAGCAGCTTTAGTACAGGAGGCCCAGAGACCCAGTACTTC. Encoded protein: CASSFSTGGPETQYF.